The sequence of this TCR delta chain was determined in a study of γδ T cells in repeated Plasmodium falciparum infection. TCRdb re-called the multiplex PCR reads through CATT. The data show roughly 93,000 delta-chain clones, 1.4% seen once. The J segment lost 0 bases and the V segment lost 7 bases, leaving 12 bases of the junction unmatched. The germline gives CDR1 GEAIGNYY, CDR2 EKD. This CDR3 spans 19 amino acids. Concerning this clone: This is likely an artifact of a read error, given a far larger clone one base away. The identical CDR3 is also encoded by other nucleotide sequences in the sample.

Bulk repertoires came from Vgamma9/Vdelta2+ or Vdelta2-negative gammadelta T cells flow-sorted from PBMC. This receptor was obtained from a pool of human donors (malaria-infected and uninfected, not separated). The sequenced sample consisted of gamma-delta T cells from blood. The V gene is TRDV2, the J gene TRDJ3; TRDD3 matches 9 bases. Germline matching of the DNA provided the J gene here, since TCRdb leaves it blank. CDR3 amino acids: CACDSRTGGSSWDTRQMFF. Written as DNA, the CDR3 is TGTGCCTGCGACTCCCGTACTGGGGGAAGCTCCTGGGACACCCGACAGATGTTTTTC.